This TCR beta chain came from a study of CD8 T cells in ankylosing spondylitis. The CDR3 runs 15 residues. Germline CDR1 and CDR2: SGHDT and YYEEEE. The ends were cut back, 5 bases at V and 9 bases at J, with 21 bases in the middle. With respect to this clonotype: Its antigen is not identified. Possible read error: a much larger clone is one base away.

One entry per CDR3 protein results from TCRdb running MiXCR on the 5' RACE reads. This table holds around 540,000 distinct CDR3 sequences, approximately 12% found once. Study-level points and caveats: Within ankylosing spondylitis blood, a TCR beta motif made up of roughly eight highly homologous variants appeared to be characteristic. The authors reported significant enrichment of disease-linked clones in matched ankylosing spondylitis synovial fluid.

The material sequenced was blood, either unsorted or a sorted T cell fraction (not recorded which). The TCR comes from a male donor with ankylosing spondylitis. The chain combines TRBV5-6 with TRBJ1-5, with unresolved D. DNA for the CDR3: TGTGCCAGCAGTCCCGGGCGGCCAGGTTCTCGGCCCCAGCATTTT. This gives the protein CASSPGRPGSRPQHF.